The clone carrying this T cell receptor beta chain was recorded many times. Trimming pared 4 bases from V and 6 bases from J, leaving 18 bases between. The CDR3 has 16 residues. Germline V gene data show CDR1 as SGHDN and CDR2 as FVKESK. This sample is drawn from a study of regulatory T cells in long-lasting Graves disease. Construction of the TCR beta libraries employed iRepertoire HTBI primers in conjunction with Arm-PCR of CDR3 regions. TCRdb fed the multiplex PCR reads into MiXCR, producing one record per CDR3 protein. This table holds about 220,000 distinct CDR3 sequences, roughly 19% found once. Time point indicated: newly diagnosed GD, antithyroid drugs for less than 3 months. RNA from PBMCs was the source of the TCR library. These data also featured in a second study, about T cells in Graves' hyperthyroidism and ophthalmopathy. That paper adds: Stable disease denoted Graves' hyperthyroidism without ophthalmopathy progression within 18 months. Researchers ran a first-round RT-PCR on the TCR CDR3 using the HTBI primer set. Ophthalmopathy was identified by the model a median about 6.8 months ahead of onset.

V gene TRBV14 combines with J gene TRBJ2-2; either TRBD1 or TRBD2 may supply D (5 bases each). The TCR comes from a woman aged 30 to 39 with Graves disease. The material sequenced was peripheral blood mononuclear cells (PBMCs), taken at new diagnosis, from a patient treated with antithyroid drugs. The CDR3 is CASSPGPTLSAGELFF. DNA of the CDR3: TGTGCCAGCAGCCCGGGACCTACCCTTTCGGCCGGGGAGCTGTTTTTT.